This TCR beta chain was recovered during a study of shared clonotypes between healthy human individuals (TCRdb year 2020). For the wider study: The cohort comprised two women and a few men aged 18 to 49 years. For each donor, three plates each were used for CD4 naive and CD4 memory, two plates were used for CD8 naive, and one plate was used for CD8 memory. To estimate repertoire size and how much clonotypes are shared between individuals, the study performed deep sequencing of blood TCR repertoires from a few healthy adults. Libraries were prepared and TCR repertoires were sequenced by different laboratories using diverse techniques, in order to increase sequencing depth and limit assay-specific biases. Leukapheresis yielded between about 0.94 and 8.9 billion PBMCs per donor.

Details on this clone: Its antigen specificity is not known. Per-base qualities were not stored, and no clone one base away is much larger.

TCR CDR3 regions were amplified from genomic DNA by multiplex PCR using the deep immunoSEQ assay. Extracted genomic DNA from each cell subset was distributed evenly across all wells of several immunoSEQ 96-well plates, and each plate was treated as a replicate. Each replicate PCR for sorted subsets received approximately 220 ng genomic DNA, equal to tens of thousands of T cell genomes. Purified libraries were quantified with a Qubit 3.0 fluorometer, sized on a Bioanalyzer 2100, and re-quantified with the KAPA Library Quantification kit. A separate single-read 150-cycle Illumina NextSeq 550 flow cell was used to sequence each immunoSEQ 96-well plate. Turning to the authors' computational methods: The immunoSEQ output contained only junctional sequences without quality scores, so filtering could not match that applied to full-length reads. Sequences were annotated with PyIR, a Python wrapper for IgBLAST v1.9, and V/J genes and CDR3 were assigned using IMGT germline references. Reads were filtered out if the reads had weak V/J assignments (E-value above 1e-6), no CDR3, stop codons, out-of-frame junctions, or ambiguous translated residues. V3J clonotypes were defined as sequences sharing an identical inferred V gene, J gene, and CDR3 amino acid sequence. Percentage overlap between repertoires was computed as shared unique clonotypes divided by the size of the smaller repertoire. Richness of each repertoire was evaluated using RTK rarefaction, the Chao1 estimator, and Recon v2.1 estimates of unobserved clonotypes. Generation probabilities for all TCRbeta clonotypes obtained by the gDNA method from four donors were computed using OLGA. TCRdb provides this immuneACCESS table in a form limited to in-frame rearrangements. Some clones are lacking; in checked studies, under half of them reflect an unresolved V gene, and why the rest are absent is not known. The DNA gave D and trimming, while V, J and clone size come from that table. This sample has about 2.1 million clones in its table, and more than 85% of those were observed once. The ten biggest clones cover 1.5% to 2% of the sample.

For the CD8 naive samples, CD45RO-negative cells were positively selected for CCR7, yielding a CD45RA+CCR7+ population from which TemRA cells were excluded. Healthy HIV-negative adults with no recently reported acute infections or vaccinations were included as donors. Every donor was a Caucasian adult residing in Nashville, Tennessee, USA. Blood was collected by leukapheresis, and PBMCs were isolated by Ficoll-Histopaque density gradient centrifugation and then cryopreserved in liquid nitrogen vapor phase. Purity and quantity of every magnetically sorted T cell population were checked by analytical flow cytometry. Each sorted fraction had its genomic DNA isolated and then quantified by UV absorbance on a Nanodrop 2000c. What the study reported, not specific to this receptor: Rarefaction of sorted-subset datasets indicated incomplete sequencing despite the large sequencing depth. Because the study included only a small number of donors, the genetic and exposure-history diversity represented was limited. Pairwise subsampling led to the expectation that sequencing depth would affect the degree of clonotype sharing among donors. Only blood was sampled, and tissue TCR repertoires likely differ from those in blood. When four donors were compared, the shared fraction of clonotypes was roughly 4.8% for naive CD4, 3% to 4% for naive CD8, 2% to 2.5% for memory CD4, and less than 0.45% for memory CD8. Naive subsets generally had larger estimated clonotype richness than memory subsets did. Compared with non-shared clonotypes, the clonotypes found in all four sorted-subset donors had higher generation probabilities.

Spanning cysteine to phenylalanine, the CDR3 consists of 14 amino acids. Only CDR3 DNA is held: 42 bases, read in frame from base 1. In the germline V gene, CDR1 corresponds to SGHDT and CDR2 to YYEEEE. V loses 1 base of germline sequence and J loses 0 bases, and the interval between the two ends is 6 bases. The clonotype comes from a young man in good health. Some clones in this sample may be carry-over from other donors' samples. The sequencing input was naive CD8+ T cells from PBMCs. This sample's cell subset or site label indicates: CD45RA+CCR7+. The chain links TRBV5-6 with TRBJ2-3; no D segment can be confidently identified. CDR3 protein: CASSLYGSTDTQYF. Here is the DNA: TGTGCCAGCAGCTTGTATGGCAGCACAGATACGCAGTATTTT. Here the CDR3 is joined to the reference TRBV5-6 and TRBJ2-3 genes, and the full variable domain is: DAGVTQSPTHLIKTRGQQVTLRCSPKSGHDTVSWYQQALGQGPQFIFQYYEEEERQRGNFPDRFSGHQFPNYSSELNVNALLLGDSALYLCASSLYGSTDTQYFGPGTRLTVL.